The 14 T cell receptor beta chains in this list originate from one sample, sequenced in a study of blood T cell repertoires in COVID-19. The table came from immunoSEQ multiplex PCR; TCRdb's copy has only in-frame clones and leaves some out. Here the sample spans about 280,000 clones, 90% being singletons. The sequenced sample was PBMCs or T cells enriched from blood (not recorded which). These receptors came from a woman aged 18-29 years with acute COVID-19.

This clone was counted a single time. The rearrangement joins TRBV2 to TRBJ2-7, with D possibly TRBD1 on 8 matching bases. The CDR3 extends over 15 amino acids. V was clipped by 6 bases and J by 1 base, with 16 bases between them. Germline V gene data show CDR1 as SNHLY and CDR2 as FYNNEI. CDR3 loop: CASRDTGGESYEQYF. In DNA, the CDR3 is TGTGCCAGCAGGGATACAGGGGGGGAGTCCTACGAGCAGTACTTC.

This rearrangement joins TRBV9 to TRBJ2-3; D call uncertain. Looked up from germline, CDR1 is SGDLS and CDR2 is YYNGEE. The CDR3 runs 15 residues. Trimming removed 0 bases at V and 1 base at J, with 9 bases between. In DNA, the CDR3 is TGTGCCAGCAGCGTAGGATTTAGTGGCACAGATACGCAGTATTTT. Protein sequence: CASSVGFSGTDTQYF.

V and J are TRBV5-1 and TRBJ2-3; perhaps TRBD1 as D (5 bases). Germline values: CDR1 SGHRS, CDR2 YFSETQ. V was cut by 2 bases and J by 0 bases, with 10 bases left in between. This CDR3 is 15 amino acids long. DNA for the CDR3: TGCGCCAGCAGCTTTCAGGGTACTAGCACAGATACGCAGTATTTT. The encoded protein is CASSFQGTSTDTQYF.

The CDR3 loop reads CASSWTSPRSYNEQFF. The CDR3 nucleotides read TGTGCCAGCAGCTGGACTAGCCCGCGCTCCTACAATGAGCAGTTCTTC. The chain uses TRBV7-2 and TRBJ2-1; 8 bases are shared with TRBD2. Trimming removed 4 bases from V and 0 bases from J; junction bases left unmatched: 5. The CDR3 extends over 16 amino acids. Germline CDR1 is SGHTA and CDR2 is FQGNSA. Full variable domain (outside the CDR3, taken from reference TRBV7-2 and TRBJ2-1): GAGVSQSPSNKVTEKGKDVELRCDPISGHTALYWYRQSLGQGLEFLIYFQGNSAPDKSGLPSDRFSAERTGGSVSTLTIQRTQQEDSAVYLCASSWTSPRSYNEQFFGPGTRLTVL.

The gene calls are TRBV7-9 and TRBJ1-1; maybe TRBD1 (5 bases). Germline lookup yields CDR1 SEHNR and CDR2 FQNEAQ (reference sequence). Deletions cut 5 bases from V and 4 bases from J, with 11 bases between. The CDR3 has 13 residues. In DNA form, the CDR3 reads TGTGCCAGCAGCGCAGGGACTGGCACTGAAGCTTTCTTT. Its protein is CASSAGTGTEAFF.

This clone has only one observation. The V gene is TRBV7-3, the J gene TRBJ2-1; D is ambiguous. This CDR3 region has 15 residues. Germline CDR1 reads SGHTA; CDR2 reads FQGTGA. The germline V and J ends were trimmed by 5 bases and 9 bases, with 20 bases remaining between them. This CDR3 is CASSLDPGLSTEQFF. The DNA for the CDR3 is TGTGCCAGCAGCCTAGATCCCGGCCTGTCGACTGAGCAGTTCTTC. Full variable domain (rest looked up from reference TRBV7-3 and TRBJ2-1): GAGVSQTPSNKVTEKGKYVELRCDPISGHTALYWYRQSLGQGPEFLIYFQGTGAADDSGLPNDRFFAVRPEGSVSTLKIQRTERGDSAVYLCASSLDPGLSTEQFFGPGTRLTVL.

The V call is TRBV11-2, the J call TRBJ2-1; D is possibly TRBD2 (6 bases). The CDR3 runs 18 residues. Germline CDR1 reads SGHAT; CDR2 reads FQNNGV. V was pared by 0 bases and J by 0 bases, with 15 bases between. In DNA form, the CDR3 reads TGTGCCAGCAGCTTAGATCTATTCGGCGGGATCTCCTACAATGAGCAGTTCTTC. The encoded protein is CASSLDLFGGISYNEQFF.

The chain joins TRBV12-3 or TRBV12-4 to TRBJ1-5; D gene uncertain. V was shortened by 2 bases and J by 1 base, with 3 bases between the two germline ends. The CDR3 has 13 amino acids. The CDR3 DNA reads TGTGCCAGCAGTTTAAGCAGCAATCAGCCCCAGCATTTT. It yields the protein CASSLSSNQPQHF.

The chain combines TRBV15 with TRBJ1-1; D possibly corresponds to TRBD1 (5 bases). V lost 0 bases, J lost 14 bases, and 19 bases lay in between. This CDR3 comprises 14 residues. Germline V gives CDR1 LNHNV, CDR2 YYDKDF (reference sequence). In DNA, the CDR3 is TGTGCCACCAGCAGAGATCAGGGCATTTCGGCCGGGTTCTTT. Residues: CATSRDQGISAGFF.

The chain employs TRBV7-2 and TRBJ2-1, with 7 positions matching TRBD2. The length of the CDR3 is 15 residues. Germline V gene sequence: CDR1 SGHTA, CDR2 FQGNSA. The ends lost 1 base at V and 9 bases at J; junction bases unmatched: 9. The CDR3 region has the DNA TGTGCCAGCAGCTTAGTTATGACTAGCAACGGTGAGCAGTTCTTC. Amino acids: CASSLVMTSNGEQFF.

The CDR3 is CASRYTDRAYGYTF. The CDR3 nucleotides are TGTGCCAGCAGATACACGGACAGGGCCTATGGCTACACCTTC. The rearrangement links TRBV27 to TRBJ1-2; 8 bases line up with TRBD1. The CDR3 loop spans 14 amino acids. The ends lost 6 bases at V and 4 bases at J; junction bases unmatched: 7. Looked up from germline, CDR1 is MNHEY and CDR2 is SMNVEV (reference sequence).

The J gene is TRBJ2-7, the V gene TRBV11-3; 10 bases align to TRBD2. CDR3 length: 18 amino acids. Germline V gene sequence: CDR1 SGHNT, CDR2 YENEEA. With V trimmed by 1 base and J by 5 bases, 14 bases remained unmatched. CDR3 nucleotides: TGTGCCAGCAGCTTAGGTACTAGCGGGAATCCCGGGCTGAACGAGCAGTACTTC. It codes for CASSLGTSGNPGLNEQYF.

The CDR3 protein is CASSPGTSGDLEPYEQYF. CDR3 DNA: TGTGCCAGCAGTCCCGGGACTAGCGGGGACCTAGAACCCTACGAGCAGTACTTC. V usage is TRBV6-6 and J usage is TRBJ2-7; 13 bases match TRBD2. Germline assignment: CDR1 MNHNY and CDR2 SVGAGI (reference sequence). The CDR3 is 18 amino acids. The J segment lost 2 bases and the V segment lost 5 bases, leaving 12 bases of the junction unmatched.

The rearrangement joins TRBV7-2 to TRBJ1-5; D unresolved. CDR3 length: 16 amino acids. Trimming took off 1 base at V and 6 bases at J, with 16 bases between the two ends. The germline V gene encodes CDR1 SGHTA and CDR2 FQGNSA. The CDR3 protein is CASSLVVSGGRQPQHF. The CDR3 coding sequence is TGTGCCAGCAGCTTAGTCGTCAGTGGCGGTCGTCAGCCCCAGCATTTT. The entire variable domain, with the rest obtained from reference TRBV7-2 and TRBJ1-5, is as follows: GAGVSQSPSNKVTEKGKDVELRCDPISGHTALYWYRQSLGQGLEFLIYFQGNSAPDKSGLPSDRFSAERTGGSVSTLTIQRTQQEDSAVYLCASSLVVSGGRQPQHFGDGTRLSIL.